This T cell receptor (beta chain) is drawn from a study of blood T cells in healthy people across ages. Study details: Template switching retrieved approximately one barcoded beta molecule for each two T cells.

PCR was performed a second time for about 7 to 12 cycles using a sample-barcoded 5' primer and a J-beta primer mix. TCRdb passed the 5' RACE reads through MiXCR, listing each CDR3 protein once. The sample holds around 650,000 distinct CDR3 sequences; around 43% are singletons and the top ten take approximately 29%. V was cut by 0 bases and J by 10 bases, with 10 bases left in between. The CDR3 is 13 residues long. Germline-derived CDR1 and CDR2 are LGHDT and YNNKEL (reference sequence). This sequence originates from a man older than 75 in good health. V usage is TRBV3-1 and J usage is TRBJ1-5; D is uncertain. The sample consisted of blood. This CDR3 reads CASSQDRETPQHF. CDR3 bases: TGTGCCAGCAGCCAAGATCGGGAGACACCCCAGCATTTT.